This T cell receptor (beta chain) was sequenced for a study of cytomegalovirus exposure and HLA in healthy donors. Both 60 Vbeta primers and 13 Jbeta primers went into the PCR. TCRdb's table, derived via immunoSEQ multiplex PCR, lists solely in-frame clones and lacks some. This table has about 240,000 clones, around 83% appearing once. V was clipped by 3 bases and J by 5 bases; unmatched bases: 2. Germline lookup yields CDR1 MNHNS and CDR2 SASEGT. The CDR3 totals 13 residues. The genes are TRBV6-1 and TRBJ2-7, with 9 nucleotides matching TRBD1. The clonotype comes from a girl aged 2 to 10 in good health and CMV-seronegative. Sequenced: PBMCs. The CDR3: CASSDRQGDEQYF. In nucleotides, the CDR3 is TGTGCCAGCAGTGACCGACAGGGGGACGAGCAGTACTTC.